These T cell receptor beta chains were read from a single sample in a study of T-cell memory formation after mild COVID-19. Via MiXCR, TCRdb re-called the 5' RACE reads, giving one row per CDR3 protein. The repertoire has roughly 340,000 distinct CDR3 sequences, 15% of them found once; the top ten carry around 22%. Sequenced sample: PBMCs or a T cell subset sorted from them (not recorded which). The receptors originated from a man younger than 35 who had mild COVID-19 (a few samples of this study predate the infection). Cell type and time point are not known. The CDR3 runs from the conserved cysteine through the conserved F or W. The D gene is left open where the match is weak. Clone size is stated in some rows and not others, as once, few, many or a class when expanded.

j_call v_call clone_size d_call cdr3_length cdr3_aa cdr3_nt
TRBJ2-7 TRBV12-3/TRBV12-4 - TRBD2 15 CASTSGLVARYEQYF TGTGCCAGCACTTCAGGACTAGTAGCCCGCTACGAGCAGTACTTC
TRBJ2-5 TRBV20-1 few TRBD2 14 CSAPQLSGGETQYF TGCAGTGCACCACAGTTATCCGGGGGGGAGACCCAGTACTTC
TRBJ2-3 TRBV29-1 - TRBD1 12 CSVATGTDTQYF TGCAGCGTCGCGACAGGGACAGATACGCAGTATTTT
TRBJ1-2 TRBV30 once - 13 CAWSVTRGSGYTF TGTGCCTGGAGTGTAACACGGGGTTCGGGCTACACCTTC
TRBJ2-3 TRBV7-7 - TRBD1 15 CASSLGTGVGDTQYF TGTGCCAGCAGCCTCGGGACAGGGGTAGGAGATACGCAGTATTTT
TRBJ2-3 TRBV7-6 - TRBD2 15 CASSSLATSTDTQYF TGTGCCAGCAGCTCACTAGCGACTAGCACAGATACGCAGTATTTT
TRBJ2-3 TRBV3-1 - TRBD2 18 CASSQDRLAGGYTDTQYF TGTGCCAGCAGCCAAGATCGACTAGCGGGGGGATACACAGATACGCAGTATTTT
TRBJ1-6 TRBV4-3 - - 15 CASSQDKGLGSPLHF TGCGCCAGCAGCCAAGATAAGGGGCTAGGGTCACCCCTCCACTTT
TRBJ2-5 TRBV7-2 few - 13 CASSSNKGETQYF TGTGCCAGCAGCTCGAACAAGGGGGAGACCCAGTACTTC
TRBJ2-3 TRBV5-1 few TRBD2 15 CASSLTSGETDTQYF TGCGCCAGCAGCTTGACTAGCGGGGAAACAGATACGCAGTATTTT
TRBJ2-3 TRBV15 few - 15 CATSRDQAGTDTQYF TGTGCCACCAGCAGAGATCAGGCAGGGACGGATACGCAGTATTTT
TRBJ1-2 TRBV7-2 - TRBD1 15 CASSLFLTGEDGYTF TGTGCCAGCAGCTTATTTCTGACAGGGGAGGACGGCTACACCTTC
TRBJ2-5 TRBV7-2 - TRBD2 15 CACSPSGGAAETQYF TGTGCCTGCAGCCCGAGCGGGGGGGCTGCGGAGACCCAGTACTTC
TRBJ2-7 TRBV6-2/TRBV6-3 few TRBD1 14 CASSSGQAGYEQYF TGTGCCAGCAGTTCGGGACAGGCGGGCTACGAGCAGTACTTC
TRBJ2-3 TRBV5-6 - - 11 CASSFYDTQYF TGTGCCAGCAGCTTCTATGATACGCAGTATTTT
TRBJ1-1 TRBV20-1 - - 14 CSARPAGWSTEAFF TGCAGTGCTAGACCCGCAGGATGGAGCACTGAAGCTTTCTTT
TRBJ2-1 TRBV5-5 many - 12 CASSLLGDEQFF TGTGCCAGCAGCTTATTAGGAGATGAGCAGTTCTTC
TRBJ1-1 TRBV20-1 - - 13 CSARDLRGTEAFF TGCAGTGCACGGGACCTCCGGGGAACTGAAGCTTTCTTT
TRBJ2-3 TRBV5-1 - TRBD1 16 CASSGRTGGAGDTQYF TGCGCCAGCAGCGGACGGACAGGGGGCGCGGGAGATACGCAGTATTTT
TRBJ1-3 TRBV7-9 few - 13 CASSLEPGNTIYF TGTGCCAGCAGCTTAGAACCTGGAAACACCATATATTTT
TRBJ1-1 TRBV6-6 many - 13 CASSPQGNTEAFF TGTGCCAGCAGCCCGCAGGGGAACACTGAAGCTTTCTTT
TRBJ1-1 TRBV4-1 - - 15 CASSQAGVLSFEAFF TGCGCCAGCAGCCAAGCAGGGGTTTTATCGTTTGAAGCTTTCTTT
TRBJ2-1 TRBV7-8 many TRBD1 13 CASSVLRGQEQFF TGTGCCAGCAGTGTGCTCAGGGGACAGGAGCAGTTCTTC
TRBJ1-1 TRBV6-6 - TRBD1 14 CASRKGQLNTEAFF TGTGCCAGCAGAAAGGGACAGCTGAACACTGAAGCTTTCTTT
TRBJ2-6 TRBV18 - - 14 CASLAFSGANVLTF TGTGCCAGCCTCGCTTTCTCTGGGGCCAACGTCCTGACTTTC
TRBJ1-1 TRBV12-3/TRBV12-4 - - 14 CASIPGRGNTEAFF TGTGCCAGCATCCCGGGACGGGGAAACACTGAAGCTTTCTTT
TRBJ2-6 TRBV4-3 few TRBD1 18 CASSQDIRGPDGANVLTF TGCGCCAGCAGCCAAGATATCAGGGGGCCTGATGGGGCCAACGTCCTGACTTTC
TRBJ1-6 TRBV6-5 - - 15 CASSYSGTGALPLHF TGTGCCAGCAGTTACTCCGGGACCGGGGCCCTGCCCCTCCACTTT
TRBJ2-1 TRBV20-1 - - 11 CSAARMGEQFF TGCAGTGCTGCGCGGATGGGTGAGCAGTTCTTC
TRBJ1-1 TRBV15 few - 15 CATSRVRRLITEAFF TGTGCCACCAGCAGAGTTCGGCGGTTAATCACTGAAGCTTTCTTT
TRBJ2-7 TRBV6-5 few - 17 CASSYSSGSLRPYEQYF TGTGCCAGCAGTTACTCTTCCGGGTCCCTCAGGCCCTACGAGCAGTACTTC